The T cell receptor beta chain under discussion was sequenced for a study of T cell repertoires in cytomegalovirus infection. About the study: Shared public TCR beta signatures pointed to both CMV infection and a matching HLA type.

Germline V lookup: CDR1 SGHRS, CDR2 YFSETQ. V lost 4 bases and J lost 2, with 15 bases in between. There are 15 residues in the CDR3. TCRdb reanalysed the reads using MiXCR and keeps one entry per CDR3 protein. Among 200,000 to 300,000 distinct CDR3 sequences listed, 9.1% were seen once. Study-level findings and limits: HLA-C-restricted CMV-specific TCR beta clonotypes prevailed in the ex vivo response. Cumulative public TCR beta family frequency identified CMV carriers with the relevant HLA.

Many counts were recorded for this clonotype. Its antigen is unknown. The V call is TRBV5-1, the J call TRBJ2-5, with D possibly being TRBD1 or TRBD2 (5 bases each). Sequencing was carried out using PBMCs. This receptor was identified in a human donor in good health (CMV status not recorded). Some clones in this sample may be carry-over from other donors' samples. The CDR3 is CASSPSRGRQETQYF. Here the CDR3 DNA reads TGCGCCAGCAGCCCTTCGAGGGGACGTCAAGAGACCCAGTACTTC.